This T cell receptor beta chain was sequenced in a study of OX40 agonist ivuxolimab in advanced cancers. The wider study: An agonistic human IgG2 monoclonal antibody against OX40 (CD134) was given.

Data came from immunoSEQ multiplex PCR; TCRdb stores just in-frame clones and leaves some out. The table has 45,000 to 60,000 clones, more than 85% seen once. Whole-study findings and limits: Also present in some nonresponders was a low level of normalized T-cell clonal expansion. Among T cells, CD8+ cells averaged more expanded clones than CD4+ cells.

The CDR3 runs to 17 residues. Germline V gene lookup returns CDR1 SGDLS and CDR2 YYNGEE. V was clipped by 4 bases and J by 2 bases; unmatched bases: 9. About this clone: Its antigen is undetermined.

The source is an adult with an advanced solid tumor such as melanoma, head and neck, liver or kidney cancer. The specimen comprised CD4+ or CD8+ T cells sorted from blood, sampled in a trial of the OX40 agonist ivuxolimab. The chain has TRBV9 and TRBJ2-7, with 13 bases matching TRBD2. For the CDR3, the DNA is TGTGCCAGCAGCATCGACTTAGGACTAGCGGGGGCCTACGAGCAGTACTTC. Protein sequence: CASSIDLGLAGAYEQYF.